Reported below is one T cell receptor (beta chain). The entry originates in a study of blood T cell repertoires in COVID-19. Study context: The United States, Italy and Spain provided the acute and convalescent COVID-19 samples. T cells, B-cell-depleted T cells, or PBMCs provided the cDNA or gDNA that served as material.

Looked up from germline, CDR1 is LNHNV and CDR2 is YYDKDF (reference sequence). The CDR3 runs to 16 residues. The junction had 14 bases not matched to a gene; V was cut back by 8 bases and J by 4 bases. Original handling: Scientists estimated how many nucleated cells there were by amplifying reference gene primers. TCRdb keeps only in-frame clones here, not all; method: immunoSEQ multiplex PCR. Clonal size and the V and J genes are those of that table, whereas D and trimming came from the DNA. The table shows 200,000 to 300,000 clones, with over 70% occurring only once. The sequence derives from a woman between 40 and 50 years old who had recovered from COVID-19. The rearrangement joins TRBV15 to TRBJ1-2; 9 bases are a match to TRBD1. The sequenced sample consisted of peripheral blood. The CDR3 spells CATAPMGQGRIYGYTF. Here the CDR3 DNA reads TGTGCCACCGCCCCGATGGGACAGGGAAGGATCTATGGCTACACCTTC. Together with reference TRBV15 and TRBJ1-2, the CDR3 gives the full variable domain: DAMVIQNPRYQVTQFGKPVTLSCSQTLNHNVMYWYQQKSSQAPKLLFHYYDKDFNNEADTPDNFQSRRPNTSFCFLDIRSPGLGDTAMYLCATAPMGQGRIYGYTFGSGTRLTVV.